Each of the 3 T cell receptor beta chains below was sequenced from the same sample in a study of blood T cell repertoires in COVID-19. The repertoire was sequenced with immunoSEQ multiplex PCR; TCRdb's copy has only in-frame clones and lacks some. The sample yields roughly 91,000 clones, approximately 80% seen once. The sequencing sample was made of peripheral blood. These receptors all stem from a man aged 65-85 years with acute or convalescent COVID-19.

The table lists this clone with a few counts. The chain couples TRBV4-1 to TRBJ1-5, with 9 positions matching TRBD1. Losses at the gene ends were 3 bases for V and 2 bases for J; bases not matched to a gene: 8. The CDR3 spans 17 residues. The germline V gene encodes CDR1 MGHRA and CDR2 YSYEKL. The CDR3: CASSQPTQGARNQPQHF. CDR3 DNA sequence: TGCGCCAGCAGCCAGCCTACACAGGGGGCCCGCAATCAGCCCCAGCATTTT.

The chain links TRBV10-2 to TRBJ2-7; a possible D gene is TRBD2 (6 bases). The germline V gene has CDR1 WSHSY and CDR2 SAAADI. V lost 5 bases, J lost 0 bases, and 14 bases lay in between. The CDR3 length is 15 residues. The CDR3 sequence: CASSSRDFSSYEQYV. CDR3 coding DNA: TGCGCCAGCAGTTCCCGGGACTTCAGCTCCTACGAGCAGTACGTC.

The CDR3 spells CASSLGTSGNTQYF. As DNA, the CDR3 is TGTGCCAGCAGCTTAGGGACTAGCGGGAATACGCAGTATTTT. The gene calls are TRBV7-2 and TRBJ2-3; 12 bases match TRBD2. V dropped 1 base and J dropped 7; count of bases not matched to a gene: 0. The CDR3 is 14 residues long. Germline assignment: CDR1 SGHTA and CDR2 FQGNSA.